The 32 T cell receptor beta chains below come from one sample, sequenced in a study of T cell responses to AZD1222 COVID-19 vaccine. Data came from immunoSEQ multiplex PCR; TCRdb stores just in-frame clones and leaves some out. The sample has about 120,000 clones; 92% are singletons. The material sequenced was peripheral blood, taken on day 0 of AZD1222 vaccination. The receptors derive from an adult in good health.

This rearrangement joins TRBV19 to TRBJ2-1; possibly TRBD2 for D (6 bases). Trimming cost V 3 bases and J 6 bases, with 12 bases left between them. The germline CDR1 and CDR2 sequences are LNHDA and SQIVND (reference sequence). The CDR3 contains 14 residues. Written as DNA, the CDR3 is TGTGCCAGTAGTATGTTTCGGGGAGGCAATGAGCAGTTCTTC. The encoded protein is CASSMFRGGNEQFF.

The CDR3 DNA reads as TGTGCCAGCAGTCTCGGGGTTAACACTGAAGCTTTCTTT. Translating gives CASSLGVNTEAFF. V gene TRBV28 combines with J gene TRBJ1-1; no definite D call. CDR3 length: 13 residues. The germline V gene has CDR1 MDHEN and CDR2 SYDVKM. The V end was cut by 5 bases, the J end by 2 bases, with 9 bases between.

This clone was counted a single time. The chain employs TRBV6-1 and TRBJ1-2; D uncertain. This CDR3 spans 13 amino acids. The V gene's germline CDR1 is MNHNS and CDR2 SASEGT. The V and J ends lost 2 bases and 2 bases respectively, with 6 bases between them. CDR3 sequence reads: CASSESRNYGYTF. The CDR3 nucleotides are TGTGCCAGCAGTGAATCCAGGAACTATGGCTACACCTTC.

The J gene is TRBJ1-5, the V gene TRBV4-1; D gene uncertain. The CDR3 runs 13 residues. The germline V gene encodes CDR1 MGHRA and CDR2 YSYEKL. The V and J ends lost 1 base and 6 bases respectively, with 7 bases between them. Here the CDR3 reads CASSQASGQPQHF. The CDR3 DNA reads as TGCGCCAGCAGCCAAGCCTCCGGTCAGCCCCAGCATTTT.

About this clone itself: Germline and junction disagree at one end, which may indicate a read error. The V call is TRBV18, the J call TRBJ1-1, with D hard to call. Germline assignment: CDR1 KGHSH and CDR2 LQKENI. This CDR3 spans 15 amino acids. CDR3 amino acids: CASTPRLELNTEAFF. CDR3 sequence (DNA): TGTGCCAGCACACCTCGCCTAGAGTTGAACACTGAAGCTTTCTTT.

The chain employs TRBV28 and TRBJ1-2, with D possibly TRBD1 on 5 matching bases. The V gene lost 8 bases and the J gene lost 8 bases, with 18 bases spanning the gap. There are 13 residues in the CDR3. Germline CDR1 and CDR2: MDHEN and SYDVKM. The CDR3 DNA follows: TGTGCCAGCCAAAGAGGGGCAGCGGGAGGCTACACCTTC. Translated: CASQRGAAGGYTF.

The rearrangement joins TRBV7-2 to TRBJ1-2; D is possibly TRBD1 (5 bases). The CDR3 has 14 amino acids. V was trimmed by 5 bases and J by 8 bases, leaving 18 bases between them. Germline CDR1 and CDR2: SGHTA and FQGNSA. The CDR3 DNA is TGTGCCAGCAGCCCGCCCGGGGGGGAAAGGGGCTACACCTTC. Translated: CASSPPGGERGYTF.

This chain links TRBV28 with TRBJ2-1, with TRBD2 matching over 10 bases. V trimming: 6 bases; J trimming: 1 base; junction bases outside the gene matches: 21. The germline CDR1 and CDR2 sequences are MDHEN and SYDVKM. The CDR3 covers 21 residues. DNA of the CDR3: TGTGCCAGCAGCCACCAGAGAGCGGGGGGGCGACGAACCTATTCCTACAATGAGCAGTTCTTC. As protein: CASSHQRAGGRRTYSYNEQFF. Complete variable domain (other parts from reference TRBV28 and TRBJ2-1): DVKVTQSSRYLVKRTGEKVFLECVQDMDHENMFWYRQDPGLGLRLIYFSYDVKMKEKGDIPEGYSVSREKKERFSLILESASTNQTSMYLCASSHQRAGGRRTYSYNEQFFGPGTRLTVL.

CDR3 loop: CASSRGQGGYTF. The CDR3 coding sequence is TGTGCCAGCAGCCGGGGCCAGGGCGGCTACACCTTC. The chain links TRBV27 to TRBJ1-2, with D possibly being TRBD1 (5 bases). The CDR3 sequence is 12 residues long. Germline loops: CDR1 MNHEY, CDR2 SMNVEV (reference sequence). Trimming cost V 6 bases and J 8 bases, with 13 bases left between them.

A few counts support this clone. The V gene is TRBV3-1 (or the pseudogene TRBV3-2), the J gene TRBJ1-2; 9 bases map to TRBD1. J lost 4 bases, V lost 1 base, and 7 bases had no gene match. In germline, CDR1 is LGHDT, CDR2 YNNKEL (reference sequence). The CDR3 covers 16 residues. The CDR3 loop reads CASSQVGTGRSYGYTF. The CDR3 coding sequence is TGTGCCAGCAGCCAAGTAGGGACAGGGCGTTCCTATGGCTACACCTTC.

This clone was observed a handful of times. This sequence joins TRBV3-1 (or the pseudogene TRBV3-2) and TRBJ1-2, with TRBD1 matching 7 bases. The CDR3 has 15 residues. V shed 2 bases, J shed 6 bases, and the junction held 9 bases outside the gene matches. Per the germline V gene, CDR1 is LGHDT and CDR2 is YNNKEL (reference sequence). The CDR3 is CASSQPFTGANGYTF. Written as DNA, the CDR3 is TGTGCCAGCAGCCAACCCTTTACAGGGGCGAATGGCTACACCTTC.

The chain employs TRBV6-5 and TRBJ1-5; TRBD1 matches 9 bases. There are 15 residues in the CDR3. Germline CDR1 MNHEY, CDR2 SVGAGI. V shed 11 bases and J 4 bases; nucleotides not matched to a gene: 12. The CDR3 here is CAGGMGDRVNQPQHF. The CDR3, as DNA: TGTGCCGGGGGGATGGGGGACAGGGTAAATCAGCCCCAGCATTTT.

The chain joins TRBV5-1 to TRBJ2-1; 7 bases are shared with TRBD2. The V segment lost 4 bases and the J segment 6 bases; nucleotides outside the gene matches: 10. Germline CDR1 is SGHRS and CDR2 is YFSETQ. The CDR3 sequence is 15 residues long. The CDR3 DNA reads TGCGCCAGCAGCACGGAGGGAGGGATAAGCAATGAGCAGTTCTTC. Protein: CASSTEGGISNEQFF.

The genes are TRBV7-9 and TRBJ2-7; TRBD2 matches 7 bases. The CDR3 is 16 amino acids. V was clipped by 5 bases and J by 6 bases; unmatched bases: 16. CDR1 is SEHNR and CDR2 is FQNEAQ in the germline V gene (reference sequence). The CDR3 DNA reads TGTGCCAGCAGCCTGGCGAATGGCGGGGGTCGCGGCGAGCAGTACTTC. Translating it yields CASSLANGGGRGEQYF.

V is TRBV5-1 and J is TRBJ2-7, with D possibly being TRBD1 or TRBD2 (5 bases each). CDR3 length equals 14 residues. Germline CDR1 reads SGHRS; CDR2 reads YFSETQ. V dropped 4 bases and J dropped 0 bases, with 11 bases sitting between them. The CDR3 here is CASSKGPSSYEQYF. The CDR3 nucleotides are TGCGCCAGCAGCAAGGGACCTAGCTCCTACGAGCAGTACTTC.

This sequence joins TRBV10-1 and TRBJ2-1, with 7 bases matching TRBD2. Per germline, CDR1 WNHNN and CDR2 SYGVQD (reference sequence). This CDR3 spans 14 amino acids. Trimming at V came to 3 bases and at J to 5 bases, leaving 4 bases not matched to a gene. Written as DNA, the CDR3 is TGCGCCAGCAGTGATTGGCGGGGGAACAATGAGCAGTTCTTC. Translating it yields CASSDWRGNNEQFF.

CDR3 sequence (DNA): TGTGCCAGCAGCCCGGGACAGGGGGCAGGGGGTGGTAATTCACCCCTCCACTTT. The encoded protein is CASSPGQGAGGGNSPLHF. The rearrangement uses TRBV27 and TRBJ1-6, with TRBD1 matching 12 bases. Trimming took 6 bases from V and 6 from J; bases not matched to a gene: 12. This CDR3 contains 18 residues. Per germline, CDR1 MNHEY and CDR2 SMNVEV (reference sequence).

The chain recombines TRBV6-5 with TRBJ2-5; TRBD1 is a possible D gene (6 bases). Trimming shortened V by 5 bases and J by 5 bases, and 18 bases separated the two germline ends. The CDR3 covers 15 residues. Germline-derived CDR1 and CDR2 are MNHEY and SVGAGI. The CDR3 bases are TGTGCCAGCAGTCCAAGTGGAACAGGGCAGGAGACCCAGTACTTC. Translated, it gives CASSPSGTGQETQYF.

V gene TRBV2 combines with J gene TRBJ1-2; the D gene is possibly TRBD1 (6 bases). Germline V lookup: CDR1 SNHLY, CDR2 FYNNEI. V lost 5 bases and J 10 bases, leaving 14 bases between the germline ends. The CDR3 consists of 12 residues. In DNA, the CDR3 is TGTGCCAGCAGTTTTTGGACAGAGGTCTACACCTTC. Protein sequence: CASSFWTEVYTF.

The CDR3 DNA sequence: TGTGCCAGCAGCGTAGAAGGAGCGAGGGCCACAGATACGCAGTATTTT. It codes for CASSVEGARATDTQYF. The V gene is TRBV9, the J gene TRBJ2-3, with D possibly matching TRBD2 (5 bases). V was clipped by 0 bases and J by 2 bases, with 13 bases between them. Germline V gene lookup returns CDR1 SGDLS and CDR2 YYNGEE. The CDR3 totals 16 residues.

The genes are TRBV27 and TRBJ2-6, with TRBD1 matching over 7 bases. The trim removed 5 bases at V and 0 bases at J, leaving 10 bases unmatched. This CDR3 contains 18 residues. CDR1 and CDR2 from the germline V gene are MNHEY and SMNVEV (reference sequence). The CDR3 DNA is TGTGCCAGCAGTATACAGGGGATTTCGGTCTCTGGGGCCAACGTCCTGACTTTC. Its translation is CASSIQGISVSGANVLTF.

This chain connects TRBV28 to TRBJ2-5; D is undetermined. V was pared by 8 bases and J by 7 bases, with 11 bases between. CDR1 and CDR2 (germline): MDHEN, SYDVKM. This CDR3 has 11 residues. CDR3 sequence (DNA): TGTGCCAGCTCTCCTTCGGGGACCCAGTACTTC. Its translation is CASSPSGTQYF.

The chain combines TRBV7-9 with TRBJ1-6; 8 positions agree with TRBD1. The CDR3 runs to 16 residues. Trimming took 5 bases from V and 3 from J; bases not matched to a gene: 6. CDR1 and CDR2 from the germline V gene are SEHNR and FQNEAQ (reference sequence). In nucleotides, the CDR3 is TGTGCCAGCAGCCCATCCGACAGGGGCTATAATTCACCCCTCCACTTT. Its protein product is CASSPSDRGYNSPLHF.

The sample holds many counts of this clone. This rearrangement joins TRBV5-8 to TRBJ1-1; D is uncertain. Germline V CDR1 and CDR2: SGHTS, YDEGEE. V lost 0 bases and J lost 4, with 10 bases in between. The CDR3 sequence is 14 residues long. DNA of the CDR3: TGTGCCAGCAGCTTGGTACGGGGAATCACTGAAGCTTTCTTT. It encodes CASSLVRGITEAFF.

The CDR3 DNA reads as TGTGCCACCAGCGGGGACAGGGGGCCTGGCTACACCTTC. Protein: CATSGDRGPGYTF. The chain employs TRBV15 and TRBJ1-2; 12 bases agree with TRBD1. CDR1 is LNHNV and CDR2 is YYDKDF in the germline V gene (reference sequence). V was pared by 5 bases and J by 7 bases, with 2 bases of the junction left unmatched. This CDR3 contains 13 residues.

This sequence joins TRBV19 and TRBJ1-5; 7 bases match TRBD1. After removal of 5 bases from V and 0 bases from J, the junction contained 7 bases not matched to a gene. CDR3 size: 16 residues. Germline V CDR1 and CDR2: LNHDA, SQIVND (reference sequence). CDR3: CASSANTGDSNQPQHF. The CDR3 DNA follows: TGTGCCAGTAGTGCAAATACAGGGGATAGCAATCAGCCCCAGCATTTT.

The genes are TRBV4-1 and TRBJ2-1; 8 positions agree with TRBD1. The CDR3 totals 14 residues. The J segment lost 8 bases and the V segment lost 3 bases, leaving 6 bases of the junction unmatched. CDR1 is MGHRA and CDR2 is YSYEKL in the germline V gene. CDR3 in amino acids: CASSHPGQVYEQFF. CDR3 nucleotide sequence: TGCGCCAGCAGCCATCCGGGACAGGTATATGAGCAGTTCTTC.

The chain uses TRBV28 and TRBJ2-7; a possible D gene is TRBD2 (7 bases). CDR1 MDHEN and CDR2 SYDVKM come from the germline V gene. V was pared by 5 bases and J by 1 base, with 18 bases between. The CDR3 runs to 16 residues. CDR3 region: CASSPGGGGLSYEQYF. CDR3 sequence (DNA): TGTGCCAGCAGTCCCGGGGGAGGGGGGCTTTCCTACGAGCAGTACTTC.

The rearrangement uses TRBV7-9 and TRBJ2-7; maybe TRBD1 (6 bases). Trimming shortened V by 2 bases and J by 6 bases, and 11 bases separated the two germline ends. The CDR3 totals 13 residues. CDR1 and CDR2 (germline): SEHNR, FQNEAQ (reference sequence). The CDR3 region is CASSLWLGAEQYF. The CDR3 DNA reads as TGTGCCAGCAGCTTATGGCTGGGGGCCGAGCAGTACTTC.

V and J are TRBV5-1 and TRBJ2-7; D is possibly TRBD1 (6 bases). V was clipped by 4 bases and J by 5 bases, with 19 bases between them. This CDR3 has 15 amino acids. Germline loops: CDR1 SGHRS, CDR2 YFSETQ. CDR3 protein: CASSTSGQLGDEQYF. The DNA for the CDR3 is TGCGCCAGCAGCACTTCGGGACAACTCGGCGACGAGCAGTACTTC. The full variable domain, rest sourced from reference TRBV5-1 and TRBJ2-7, is KAGVTQTPRYLIKTRGQQVTLSCSPISGHRSVSWYQQTPGQGLQFLFEYFSETQRNKGNFPGRFSGRQFSNSRSEMNVSTLELGDSALYLCASSTSGQLGDEQYFGPGTRLTVT.

CDR3 sequence (DNA): TGTGCCAGCAGCTTGCCCGGGACAGGGGGATCCGGGGAGCTGTTTTTT. This codes for CASSLPGTGGSGELFF. The rearrangement joins TRBV5-4 to TRBJ2-2; 11 bases agree with TRBD1. Germline assignment: CDR1 SGHNT and CDR2 YYREEE (reference sequence). The V gene end was trimmed by 1 base and the J gene end by 6 bases; junction bases not matched to a gene: 5. The CDR3 length is 16 residues. The full variable domain, rest sourced from reference TRBV5-4 and TRBJ2-2, is ETGVTQSPTHLIKTRGQQVTLRCSSQSGHNTVSWYQQALGQGPQFIFQYYREEENGRGNFPPRFSGLQFPNYSSELNVNALELDDSALYLCASSLPGTGGSGELFFGEGSRLTVL.

This clone was picked up one time. The chain joins TRBV19 to TRBJ2-3, with TRBD2 matching over 9 bases. This CDR3 comprises 14 residues. The trim removed 6 bases at V and 4 bases at J, leaving 5 bases unmatched. Germline CDR1 LNHDA, CDR2 SQIVND (reference sequence). For the CDR3, the DNA is TGTGCCAGTAGCCTAGCGGGGACCTCAGATACGCAGTATTTT. Translation: CASSLAGTSDTQYF.